This TCR beta chain was observed in a study of CD4 T cells in relation to SARS-CoV-2 and coronaviruses. Study-level background: Crossreactive spike epitopes shared across donors were mapped to their HLA restriction.

As to this clone: Its specificity is unknown.

TCRdb's table, derived via immunoSEQ multiplex PCR, lists solely in-frame clones and lacks some. The sample has about 36,000 clones; under 85% are singletons. Germline values: CDR1 MDHEN, CDR2 SYDVKM. V dropped 5 bases and J dropped 1 base, with 11 bases sitting between them. The CDR3 consists of 14 residues. The chain uses TRBV28 and TRBJ1-1; D remains ambiguous. Sequenced input: memory CD4+ T cells from PBMCs, cultured in vitro. The receptor was isolated from an adult with COVID-19. As DNA, the CDR3 is TGTGCCAGCAGTCCGGCGGCCCCGAACACTGAAGCTTTCTTT. Amino acids: CASSPAAPNTEAFF.